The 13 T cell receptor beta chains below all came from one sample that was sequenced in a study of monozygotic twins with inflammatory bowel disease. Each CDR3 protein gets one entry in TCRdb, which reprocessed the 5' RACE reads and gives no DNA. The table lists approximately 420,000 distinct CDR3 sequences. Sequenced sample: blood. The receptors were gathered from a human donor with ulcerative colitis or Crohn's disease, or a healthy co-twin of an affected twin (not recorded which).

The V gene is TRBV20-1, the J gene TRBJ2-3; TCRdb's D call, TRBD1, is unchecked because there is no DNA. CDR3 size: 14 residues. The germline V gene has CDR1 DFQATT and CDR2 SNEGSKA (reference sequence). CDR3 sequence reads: CSAATGAWGDTQYF.

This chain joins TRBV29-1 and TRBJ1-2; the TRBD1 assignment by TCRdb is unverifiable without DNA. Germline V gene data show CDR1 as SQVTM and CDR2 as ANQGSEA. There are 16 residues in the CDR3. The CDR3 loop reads CSVEASDRGGAYGYTF.

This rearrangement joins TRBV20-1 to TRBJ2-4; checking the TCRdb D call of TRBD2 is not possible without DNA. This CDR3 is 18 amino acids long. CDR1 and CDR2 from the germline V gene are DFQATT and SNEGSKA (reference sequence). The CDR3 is CSARDYGLAGIAKNIQYF.

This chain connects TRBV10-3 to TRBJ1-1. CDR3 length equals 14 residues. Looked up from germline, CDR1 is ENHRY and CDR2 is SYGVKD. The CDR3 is CAISKDTTNTEAFF.

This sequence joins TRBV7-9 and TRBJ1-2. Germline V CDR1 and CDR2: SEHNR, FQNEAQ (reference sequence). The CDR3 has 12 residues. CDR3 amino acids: CASSPRGRGYTF.

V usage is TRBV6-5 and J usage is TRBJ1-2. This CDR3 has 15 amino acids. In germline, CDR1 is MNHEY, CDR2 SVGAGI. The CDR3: CASSSRRTVNYGYTF.

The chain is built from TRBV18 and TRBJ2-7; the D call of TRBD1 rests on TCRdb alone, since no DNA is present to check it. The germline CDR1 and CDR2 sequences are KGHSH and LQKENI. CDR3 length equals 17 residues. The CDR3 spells CASSPLTLTGGSNEQYF.

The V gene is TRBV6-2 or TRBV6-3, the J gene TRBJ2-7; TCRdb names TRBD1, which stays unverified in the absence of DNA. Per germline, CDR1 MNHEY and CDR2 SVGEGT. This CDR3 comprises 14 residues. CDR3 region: CASTPGGIGREQYF.

The CDR3 sequence is CASSSGGFRGNTEAFF. The V call is TRBV7-9, the J call TRBJ1-1; with no DNA, the TCRdb D assignment of TRBD1 cannot be verified. The CDR3 is 16 residues long. From germline, CDR1 is SEHNR and CDR2 FQNEAQ (reference sequence).

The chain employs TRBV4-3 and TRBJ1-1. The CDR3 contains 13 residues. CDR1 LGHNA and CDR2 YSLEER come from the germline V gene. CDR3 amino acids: CASSQARDTEAFF.

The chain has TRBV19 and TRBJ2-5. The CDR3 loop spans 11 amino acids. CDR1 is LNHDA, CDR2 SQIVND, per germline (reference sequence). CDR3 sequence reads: CATRQQETQYF. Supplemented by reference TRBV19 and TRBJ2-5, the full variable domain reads DGGITQSPKYLFRKEGQNVTLSCEQNLNHDAMYWYRQDPGQGLRLIYYSQIVNDFQKGDIAEGYSVSREKKESFPLTVTSAQKNPTAFYLCATRQQETQYFGPGTRLLVL.

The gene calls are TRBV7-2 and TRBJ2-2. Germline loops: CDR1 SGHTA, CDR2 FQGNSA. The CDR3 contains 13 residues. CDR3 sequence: CASSLTDSGELFF.

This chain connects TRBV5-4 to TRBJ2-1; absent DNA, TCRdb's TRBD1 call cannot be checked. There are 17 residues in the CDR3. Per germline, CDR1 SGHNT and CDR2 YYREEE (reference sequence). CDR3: CASSSLTGRGAYNEQFF. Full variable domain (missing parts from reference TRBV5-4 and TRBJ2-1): ETGVTQSPTHLIKTRGQQVTLRCSSQSGHNTVSWYQQALGQGPQFIFQYYREEENGRGNFPPRFSGLQFPNYSSELNVNALELDDSALYLCASSSLTGRGAYNEQFFGPGTRLTVL.